This T cell receptor (beta chain) stems from a study of CD8+ T cells in alopecia areata. RNA was isolated and reverse transcribed to cDNA, the sequencing template. The repertoire was sequenced with immunoSEQ multiplex PCR; TCRdb's copy has only in-frame clones and lacks some. The table records under 150,000 clones, around 50% of them present only once. This clone came up once. Germline CDR1 is SQVTM and CDR2 is ANQGSEA. This CDR3 region has 13 residues. V lost 4 bases, J lost 4 bases, and 11 bases lay in between. Sequencing used NKG2D-low CD8+ T cells sorted from blood. The chain links TRBV29-1 to TRBJ1-5; tentative D call: TRBD1 (5 bases). This receptor was taken from a human donor with alopecia areata. CDR3 loop: CSVGSGMNQPQHF. The DNA for the CDR3 is TGCAGCGTTGGCTCAGGGATGAATCAGCCCCAGCATTTT. Together with reference TRBV29-1 and TRBJ1-5, the CDR3 gives the full variable domain: SAVISQKPSRDICQRGTSLTIQCQVDSQVTMMFWYRQQPGQSLTLIATANQGSEATYESGFVIDKFPISRPNLTFSTLTVSNMSPEDSSIYLCSVGSGMNQPQHFGDGTRLSIL.